The 13 T cell receptor beta chains given below trace back to one sample, sequenced in a study of circulating CD8 cells and anti-PD-1 response in melanoma. Using about 15 ng of total RNA, TCR libraries were made with the QIAseq Immune Repertoire TCR panel. TCRdb processed the reads anew with MiXCR; each CDR3 protein has one entry. Counted here are around 400 distinct CDR3 sequences, about 10% occurring once; the ten biggest clones make up about 40%. From live CD3+CD8+TCRalphabeta+ cells, four PD-1 and/or TIGIT subsets were sorted. The source material was CD8+ T cells from PBMCs, sampled at baseline or after one month of anti-PD-1 therapy (not recorded which). These receptors all stem from a human donor with melanoma.

This clonotype is large (0.1 to 1%) by share. V is TRBV21-1 and J is TRBJ2-1; the tabulated D call, TRBD1, remains unverified against the DNA. TRBV21-1 constitutes a pseudogene. The CDR3 loop spans 16 amino acids. The DNA of the CDR3 is TGTGCCAGCAGCAAAGAGACGGGGGGGACCTACAATGAGCAGTTCTTC. This codes for CASSKETGGTYNEQFF.

Sample share makes this clonotype large. The chain has TRBV19 and TRBJ2-7, with 9 bases matching TRBD1. With V trimmed by 5 bases and J by 3 bases, 5 bases remained unmatched. Germline-derived CDR1 and CDR2 are LNHDA and SQIVND (reference sequence). This CDR3 spans 14 amino acids. CDR3 residues: CASSPGTGYYEQYF. Written as DNA, the CDR3 is TGTGCCAGTAGTCCCGGGACAGGGTACTACGAGCAGTACTTC.

This clonotype is medium-sized within its sample. The rearrangement links TRBV15 to TRBJ2-1; 14 bases fit TRBD2. Germline V gene lookup returns CDR1 LNHNV and CDR2 YYDKDF (reference sequence). The ends lost 2 bases at V and 6 bases at J; junction bases unmatched: 15. This CDR3 comprises 20 residues. CDR3: CATSRSGTETSGRASNEQFF. The CDR3 region has the DNA TGTGCCACCAGCAGATCCGGGACTGAGACTAGCGGGAGGGCTAGCAATGAGCAGTTCTTC.

This clonotype is labeled medium-sized (0.01 to 0.1%). This chain links TRBV25-1 with TRBJ2-2; TRBD2 might be the D (5 bases). The germline gives CDR1 MGHDK, CDR2 SYGVNS. This CDR3 contains 15 residues. V was shortened by 2 bases and J by 1 base, with 8 bases between the two germline ends. CDR3 amino acids: CASSENEGNTGELFF. The CDR3 region has the DNA TGTGCCAGCAGTGAAAACGAGGGGAACACCGGGGAGCTGTTTTTT. Based on the CDR3 plus reference TRBV25-1 and TRBJ2-2, the full variable domain is EADIYQTPRYLVIGTGKKITLECSQTMGHDKMYWYQQDPGMELHLIHYSYGVNSTEKGDLSSESTVSRIRTEHFPLTLESARPSHTSQYLCASSENEGNTGELFFGEGSRLTVL.

This clonotype is large within its sample. The V gene is TRBV7-6, the J gene TRBJ1-5; D unclear. This CDR3 region has 13 residues. Germline V CDR1 and CDR2: SGHVS, FNYEAQ. V lost 5 bases, J lost 6 bases, and 11 bases lay in between. The CDR3 nucleotides read TGTGCCAGCAGCCCCCAACCCAGTCAGCCCCAGCATTTT. Protein sequence: CASSPQPSQPQHF.

Sample share makes this clonotype large (0.1 to 1%). The germline gene is not matched at one end of the junction; a read error may be the cause. The chain has TRBV4-3 and TRBJ1-2; tentatively, D is TRBD1 (5 bases). The V gene's germline CDR1 is LGHNA and CDR2 YSLEER. The CDR3 totals 14 residues. The CDR3 DNA sequence: TGCGCCAGCAGCCAAGTTCGGACAAGCTATGGCCACACCTTC. Translating gives CASSQVRTSYGHTF.

This clonotype is large. The V and J genes are TRBV6-4 and TRBJ2-1, with TRBD1 matching 7 bases. Germline V gives CDR1 MRHNA, CDR2 SNTAGT. This CDR3 is 15 amino acids long. V gave up 6 bases and J gave up 3 bases; unmatched junction bases: 8. CDR3 protein: CASSVRDSLYNEQFF. Written as DNA, the CDR3 is TGTGCCAGCAGCGTCCGGGACAGCCTCTACAATGAGCAGTTCTTC.

This clonotype is categorized as medium-sized. This chain links TRBV20-1 with TRBJ2-7; D possibly corresponds to TRBD2 (6 bases). The V end was cut by 3 bases, the J end by 4 bases, with 19 bases between. This CDR3 comprises 15 residues. Germline V lookup: CDR1 DFQATT, CDR2 SNEGSKA (reference sequence). Here the CDR3 DNA reads TGCAGTGCTAGCCCCCGGGACTGGGGTGGGTACGAGCAGTACTTC. It encodes CSASPRDWGGYEQYF.

Judged by abundance, this clonotype is large (0.1 to 1%). V and J are TRBV28 and TRBJ1-3; D unclear. The CDR3 sequence is 15 residues long. Between the trimmed V and J ends, which lost 6 bases and 0 bases, there was a span of 12 bases. Germline values: CDR1 MDHEN, CDR2 SYDVKM. Here the CDR3 reads CASRLTPNSGNTIYF. DNA of the CDR3: TGTGCCAGCAGACTTACACCCAACTCTGGAAACACCATATATTTT.

This clonotype qualifies as large. The gene calls are TRBV28 and TRBJ2-5, with D perhaps matching TRBD1 or TRBD2 (6 bases each). The CDR3 has 16 residues. The V end was cut by 2 bases, the J end by 1 base, with 14 bases between. CDR1 and CDR2 from the germline V gene are MDHEN and SYDVKM. CDR3 in amino acids: CASSLSLGGIQETQYF. CDR3 sequence (DNA): TGTGCCAGCAGTTTAAGCTTAGGGGGGATCCAAGAGACCCAGTACTTC. Full variable domain (remainder filled in from reference TRBV28 and TRBJ2-5): DVKVTQSSRYLVKRTGEKVFLECVQDMDHENMFWYRQDPGLGLRLIYFSYDVKMKEKGDIPEGYSVSREKKERFSLILESASTNQTSMYLCASSLSLGGIQETQYFGPGTRLLVL.

This clonotype is categorized as medium-sized. J is TRBJ2-2 and V is TRBV6-5; a weak D match, TRBD2 (6 bases). The CDR3 extends over 17 amino acids. V was shortened by 0 bases and J by 4 bases, with 15 bases between the two germline ends. The germline CDR1 and CDR2 sequences are MNHEY and SVGAGI. This CDR3 is CASSYSATGEPTGELFF. The CDR3 nucleotides are TGTGCCAGCAGTTACTCGGCCACGGGAGAACCCACCGGGGAGCTGTTTTTT.

This clonotype qualifies as large. The chain recombines TRBV27 with TRBJ2-3; possibly TRBD1 or TRBD2 for D (6 bases each). This CDR3 is 19 amino acids long. V lost 0 bases, J lost 2 bases, and 21 bases lay in between. CDR1 and CDR2 from the germline V gene are MNHEY and SMNVEV (reference sequence). CDR3 DNA: TGTGCCAGCAGTTTATCGCCCCCTAGGGTGGGGGGCAACACAGATACGCAGTATTTT. Translated: CASSLSPPRVGGNTDTQYF.

This clonotype counts as large. The chain joins TRBV7-2 to TRBJ2-2; D uncertain. This CDR3 spans 14 amino acids. The V and J ends lost 4 bases and 9 bases respectively, with 15 bases between them. CDR1 and CDR2 from the germline V gene are SGHTA and FQGNSA. The CDR3: CASSSPYSRRELFF. The CDR3 DNA reads as TGTGCCAGCAGCTCACCTTATTCCCGTCGGGAGCTGTTTTTT.